The entry below gives a single T cell receptor (beta chain) sequence along with its context. The identical CDR3 is also encoded by other nucleotide sequences in the sample. This specimen belongs to a study of shared clonotypes between healthy human individuals. The study drew all its donors from Caucasian adults living in Nashville, Tennessee. The method was immunoSEQ multiplex PCR; TCRdb's version includes in-frame clones alone and lacks a portion of them. The table has more than 2 million clones, 95% seen once. Unmatched junction bases numbered 2, after V lost 6 bases and J lost 5 bases. The CDR3 covers 12 residues. CDR1 SNHLY and CDR2 FYNNEI come from the germline V gene.

This sequence originates from a man younger than 30 in good health. Sequencing input: naive CD4+ T cells sorted from blood. Subset denoted: CD45RA+ positively selected. This rearrangement joins TRBV2 to TRBJ2-5; 8 nucleotides line up with TRBD2. CDR3: CASSPGGETQYF. For the CDR3, the DNA is TGTGCCAGCAGCCCGGGAGGGGAGACCCAGTACTTC.